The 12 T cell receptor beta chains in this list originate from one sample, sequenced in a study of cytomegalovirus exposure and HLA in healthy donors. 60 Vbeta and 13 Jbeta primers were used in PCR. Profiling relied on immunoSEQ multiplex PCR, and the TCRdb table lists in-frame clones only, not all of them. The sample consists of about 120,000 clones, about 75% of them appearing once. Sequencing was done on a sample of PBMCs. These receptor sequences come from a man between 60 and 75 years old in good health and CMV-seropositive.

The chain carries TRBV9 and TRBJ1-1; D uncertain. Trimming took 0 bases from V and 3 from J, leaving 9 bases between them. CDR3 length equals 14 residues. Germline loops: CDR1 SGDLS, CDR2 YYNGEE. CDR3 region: CASSVGLGHTEAFF. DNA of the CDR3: TGTGCCAGCAGCGTAGGTCTGGGCCACACTGAAGCTTTCTTT. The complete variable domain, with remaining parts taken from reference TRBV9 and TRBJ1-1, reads DSGVTQTPKHLITATGQRVTLRCSPRSGDLSVYWYQQSLDQGLQFLIQYYNGEERAKGNILERFSAQQFPDLHSELNLSSLELGDSALYFCASSVGLGHTEAFFGQGTRLTVV.

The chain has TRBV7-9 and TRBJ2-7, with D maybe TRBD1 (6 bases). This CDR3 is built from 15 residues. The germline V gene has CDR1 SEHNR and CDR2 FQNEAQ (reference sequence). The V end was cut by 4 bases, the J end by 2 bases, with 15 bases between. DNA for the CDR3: TGTGCCAGCAGCTCCACAGGGCCTGGGCCCTACGAGCAGTACTTC. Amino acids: CASSSTGPGPYEQYF.

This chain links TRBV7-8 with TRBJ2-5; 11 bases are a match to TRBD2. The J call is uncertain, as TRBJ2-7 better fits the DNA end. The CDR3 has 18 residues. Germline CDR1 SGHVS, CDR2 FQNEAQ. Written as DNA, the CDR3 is TGTGCCAGCAGCCTAGGACCCACTAGCGGGAGTGTCTCCTACGAGCAGTACTTC. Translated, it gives CASSLGPTSGSVSYEQYF.

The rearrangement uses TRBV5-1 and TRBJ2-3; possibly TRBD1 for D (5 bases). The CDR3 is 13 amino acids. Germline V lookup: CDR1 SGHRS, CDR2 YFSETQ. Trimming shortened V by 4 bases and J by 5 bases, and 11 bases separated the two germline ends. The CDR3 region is CASSQGFGDTQYF. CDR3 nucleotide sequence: TGCGCCAGCAGCCAGGGTTTTGGAGATACGCAGTATTTT.

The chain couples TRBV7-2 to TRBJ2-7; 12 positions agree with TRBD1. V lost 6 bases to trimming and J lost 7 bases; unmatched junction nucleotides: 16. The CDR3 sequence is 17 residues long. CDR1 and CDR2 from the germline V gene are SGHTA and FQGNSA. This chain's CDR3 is CASSQGPGGQGAREQYF. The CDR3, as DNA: TGTGCCAGCAGTCAAGGCCCAGGGGGACAGGGGGCGCGAGAGCAGTACTTC.

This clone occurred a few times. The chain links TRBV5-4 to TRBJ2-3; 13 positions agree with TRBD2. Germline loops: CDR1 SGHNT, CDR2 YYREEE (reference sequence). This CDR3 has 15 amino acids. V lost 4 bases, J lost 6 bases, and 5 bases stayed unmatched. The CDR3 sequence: CASSTTSGRYDTQYF. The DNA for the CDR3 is TGTGCCAGCAGCACGACTAGCGGGAGGTATGATACGCAGTATTTT. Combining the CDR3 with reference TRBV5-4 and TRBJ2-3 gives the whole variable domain ETGVTQSPTHLIKTRGQQVTLRCSSQSGHNTVSWYQQALGQGPQFIFQYYREEENGRGNFPPRFSGLQFPNYSSELNVNALELDDSALYLCASSTTSGRYDTQYFGPGTRLTVL.

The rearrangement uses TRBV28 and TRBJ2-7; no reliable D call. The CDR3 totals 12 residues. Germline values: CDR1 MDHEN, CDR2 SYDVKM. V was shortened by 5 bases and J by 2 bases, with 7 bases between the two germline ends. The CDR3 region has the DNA TGTGCCAGCAGTATCACAACCTACGAGCAGTACTTC. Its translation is CASSITTYEQYF.

CDR3 in amino acids: CASSPETGFTEAFF. DNA of the CDR3: TGTGCCAGCTCACCCGAGACAGGCTTCACTGAAGCTTTCTTT. This rearrangement joins TRBV18 to TRBJ1-1, with a weak D call TRBD1 (6 bases). Per germline, CDR1 KGHSH and CDR2 LQKENI. CDR3 size: 14 residues. Trimming left V 3 bases short and J 4 bases short, with 12 bases between.

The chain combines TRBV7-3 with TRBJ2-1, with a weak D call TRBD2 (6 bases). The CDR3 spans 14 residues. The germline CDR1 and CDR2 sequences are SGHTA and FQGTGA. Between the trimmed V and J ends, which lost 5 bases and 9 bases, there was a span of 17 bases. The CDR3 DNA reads TGTGCCAGCAGCCCGGCCGCTAGCGATGGTGAGCAGTTCTTC. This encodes CASSPAASDGEQFF.

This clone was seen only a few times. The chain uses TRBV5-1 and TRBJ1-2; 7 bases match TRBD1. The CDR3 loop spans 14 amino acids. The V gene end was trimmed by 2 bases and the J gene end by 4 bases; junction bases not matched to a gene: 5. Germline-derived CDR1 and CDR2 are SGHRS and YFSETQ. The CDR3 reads CASSLDRAAYGYTF. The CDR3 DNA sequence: TGCGCCAGCAGCTTAGACAGGGCCGCCTATGGCTACACCTTC. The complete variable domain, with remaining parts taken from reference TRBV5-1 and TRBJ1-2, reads KAGVTQTPRYLIKTRGQQVTLSCSPISGHRSVSWYQQTPGQGLQFLFEYFSETQRNKGNFPGRFSGRQFSNSRSEMNVSTLELGDSALYLCASSLDRAAYGYTFGSGTRLTVV.

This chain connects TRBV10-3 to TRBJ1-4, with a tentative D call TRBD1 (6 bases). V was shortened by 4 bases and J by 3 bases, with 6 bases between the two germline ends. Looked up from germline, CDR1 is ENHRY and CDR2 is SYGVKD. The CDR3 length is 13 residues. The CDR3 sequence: CAISGTANEKLFF. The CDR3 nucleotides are TGTGCCATCAGTGGGACAGCTAATGAAAAACTGTTTTTT.

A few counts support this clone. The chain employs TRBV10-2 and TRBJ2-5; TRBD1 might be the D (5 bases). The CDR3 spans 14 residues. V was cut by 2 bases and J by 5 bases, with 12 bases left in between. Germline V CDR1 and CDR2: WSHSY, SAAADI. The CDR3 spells CASSENRGSETQYF. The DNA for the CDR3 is TGCGCCAGCAGTGAGAATAGGGGTTCGGAGACCCAGTACTTC.